The clone carrying this T cell receptor (beta chain) was recorded many times. This sample is drawn from a study of blood T cells in healthy people across ages. The second PCR ran about 7 to 12 cycles with a sample-barcoded 5' primer and J-beta primers. TCRdb passed the 5' RACE reads through MiXCR, listing each CDR3 protein once. The data show about 930,000 distinct CDR3 sequences, 25% to 35% seen once. The data also belong to a second study, concerning T cells of mothers and their children.

The sequence derives from a woman aged 40 to 50 in good health. Specimen: blood.

In DNA, the CDR3 is TGCAGTGCGCCTTCAGGGGGCAAAGAGACCCAGTACTTC. Translation: CSAPSGGKETQYF. The J gene is TRBJ2-5, the V gene TRBV20-1; 8 bases map to TRBD1. The germline CDR1 and CDR2 sequences are DFQATT and SNEGSKA (reference sequence). CDR3 length: 13 amino acids. The trim removed 6 bases at V and 3 bases at J, leaving 6 bases unmatched.